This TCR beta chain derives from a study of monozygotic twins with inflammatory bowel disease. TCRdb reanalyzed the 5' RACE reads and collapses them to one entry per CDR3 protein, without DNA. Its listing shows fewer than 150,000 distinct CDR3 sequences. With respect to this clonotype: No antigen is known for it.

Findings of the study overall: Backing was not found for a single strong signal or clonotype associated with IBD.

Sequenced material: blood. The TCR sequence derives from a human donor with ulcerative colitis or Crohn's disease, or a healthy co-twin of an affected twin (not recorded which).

The CDR3 spells CASSLVWAGGLISYEQYF. V usage is TRBV5-1 and J usage is TRBJ2-7; lacking DNA, the TRBD1 call made by TCRdb goes unchecked. Germline CDR1 is SGHRS and CDR2 is YFSETQ. This CDR3 spans 18 amino acids.